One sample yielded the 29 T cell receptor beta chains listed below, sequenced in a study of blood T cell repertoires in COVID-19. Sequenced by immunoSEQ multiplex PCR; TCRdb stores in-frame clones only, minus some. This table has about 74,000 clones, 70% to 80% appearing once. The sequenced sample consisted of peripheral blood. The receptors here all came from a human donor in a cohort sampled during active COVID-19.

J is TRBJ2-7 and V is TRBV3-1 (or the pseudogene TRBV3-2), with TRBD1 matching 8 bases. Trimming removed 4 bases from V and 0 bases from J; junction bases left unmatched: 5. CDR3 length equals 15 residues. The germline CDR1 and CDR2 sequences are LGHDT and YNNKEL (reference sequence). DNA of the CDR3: TGTGCCAGCAGCCCCTGGACAGGGAGCTCCTACGAGCAGTACTTC. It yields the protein CASSPWTGSSYEQYF.

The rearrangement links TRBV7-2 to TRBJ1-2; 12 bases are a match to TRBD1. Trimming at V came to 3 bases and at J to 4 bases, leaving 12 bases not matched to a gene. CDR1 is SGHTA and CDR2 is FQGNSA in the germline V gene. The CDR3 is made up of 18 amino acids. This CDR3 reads CASSFEYPWGQGAYGYTF. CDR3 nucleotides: TGTGCCAGCAGCTTCGAATACCCATGGGGACAGGGGGCCTATGGCTACACCTTC.

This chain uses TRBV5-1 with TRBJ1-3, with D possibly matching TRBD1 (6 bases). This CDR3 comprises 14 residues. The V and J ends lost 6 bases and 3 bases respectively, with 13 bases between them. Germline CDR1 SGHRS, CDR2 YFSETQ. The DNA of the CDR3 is TGCGCCAGCAAATCGGGACACCTTGGAAACACCATATATTTT. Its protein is CASKSGHLGNTIYF.

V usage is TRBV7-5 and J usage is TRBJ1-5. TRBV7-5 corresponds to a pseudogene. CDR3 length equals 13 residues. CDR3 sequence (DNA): TGTGTCCCAATAGAGGGGGAGGGTCAGCCCCAGCATTTT. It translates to CVPIEGEGQPQHF.

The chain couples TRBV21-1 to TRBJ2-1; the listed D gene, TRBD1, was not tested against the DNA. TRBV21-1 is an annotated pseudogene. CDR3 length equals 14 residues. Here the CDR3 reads CASRHEPPPNEQFF. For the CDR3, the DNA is TGTGCCAGCCGACATGAGCCTCCCCCCAATGAGCAGTTCTTC.

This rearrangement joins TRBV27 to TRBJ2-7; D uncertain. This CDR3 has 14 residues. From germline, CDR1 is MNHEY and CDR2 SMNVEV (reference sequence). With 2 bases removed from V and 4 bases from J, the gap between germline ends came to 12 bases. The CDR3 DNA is TGTGCCAGCAGTTTAGTAGGCGGTCCTTACGAGCAGTACTTC. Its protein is CASSLVGGPYEQYF.

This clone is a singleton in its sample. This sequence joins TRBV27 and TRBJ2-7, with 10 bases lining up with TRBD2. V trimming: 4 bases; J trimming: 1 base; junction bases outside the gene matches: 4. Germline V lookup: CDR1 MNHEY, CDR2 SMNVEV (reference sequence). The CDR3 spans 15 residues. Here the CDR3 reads CASSSWTSGSYEQYF. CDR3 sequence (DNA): TGTGCCAGCAGTTCCTGGACTAGCGGATCCTACGAGCAGTACTTC.

The CDR3 here is CASGQGGPGANVLTF. The CDR3 DNA follows: TGTGCCAGCGGCCAGGGGGGCCCGGGGGCCAACGTCCTGACTTTC. The chain carries TRBV6-5 and TRBJ2-6, with D perhaps TRBD1 (7 bases). Trimming took off 8 bases at V and 4 bases at J, with 15 bases between the two ends. Germline values: CDR1 MNHEY, CDR2 SVGAGI. The CDR3 length is 15 residues.

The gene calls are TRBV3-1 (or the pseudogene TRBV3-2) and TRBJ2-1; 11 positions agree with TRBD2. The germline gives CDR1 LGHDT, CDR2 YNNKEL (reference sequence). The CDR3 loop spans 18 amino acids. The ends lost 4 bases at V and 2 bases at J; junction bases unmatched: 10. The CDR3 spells CASSPSLGSGRAYNEQFF. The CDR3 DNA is TGTGCCAGCAGCCCTTCTCTTGGTAGCGGGAGGGCCTACAATGAGCAGTTCTTC.

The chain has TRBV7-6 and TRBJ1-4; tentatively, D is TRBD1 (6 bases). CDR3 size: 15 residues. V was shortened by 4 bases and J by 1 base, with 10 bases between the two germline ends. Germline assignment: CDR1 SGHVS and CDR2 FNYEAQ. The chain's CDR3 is CASSSTGRTNEKLFF. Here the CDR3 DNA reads TGTGCCAGCAGCTCTACAGGGAGAACTAATGAAAAACTGTTTTTT. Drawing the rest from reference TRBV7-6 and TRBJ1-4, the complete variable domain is GAGVSQSPRYKVTKRGQDVALRCDPISGHVSLYWYRQALGQGPEFLTYFNYEAQQDKSGLPNDRFSAERPEGSISTLTIQRTEQRDSAMYRCASSSTGRTNEKLFFGSGTQLSVL.

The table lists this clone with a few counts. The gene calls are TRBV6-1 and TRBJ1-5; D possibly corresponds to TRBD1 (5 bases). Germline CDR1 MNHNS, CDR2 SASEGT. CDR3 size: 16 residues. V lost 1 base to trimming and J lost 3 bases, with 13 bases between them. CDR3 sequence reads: CASSEGVGGANQPQHF. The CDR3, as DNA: TGTGCCAGCAGTGAAGGTGTCGGGGGTGCCAATCAGCCCCAGCATTTT.

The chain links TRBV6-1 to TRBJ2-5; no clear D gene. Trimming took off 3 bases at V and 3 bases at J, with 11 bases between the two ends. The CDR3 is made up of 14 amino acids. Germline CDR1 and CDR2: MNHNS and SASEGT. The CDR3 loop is CASSERQTKETQYF. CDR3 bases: TGTGCCAGCAGTGAGAGGCAGACCAAAGAGACCCAGTACTTC.

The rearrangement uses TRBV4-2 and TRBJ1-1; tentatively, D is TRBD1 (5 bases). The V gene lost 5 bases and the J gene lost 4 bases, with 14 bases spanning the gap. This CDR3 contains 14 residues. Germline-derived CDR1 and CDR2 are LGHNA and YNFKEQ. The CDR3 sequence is CASSGYQGGTEAFF. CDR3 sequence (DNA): TGTGCCAGCAGCGGATACCAGGGCGGCACTGAAGCTTTCTTT.

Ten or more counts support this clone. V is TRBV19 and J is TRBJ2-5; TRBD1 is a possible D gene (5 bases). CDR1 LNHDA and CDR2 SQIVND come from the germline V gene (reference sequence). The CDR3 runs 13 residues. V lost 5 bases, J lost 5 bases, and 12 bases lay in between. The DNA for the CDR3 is TGTGCCAGTAGTCGACAGTTCGGGGAGACCCAGTACTTC. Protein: CASSRQFGETQYF.

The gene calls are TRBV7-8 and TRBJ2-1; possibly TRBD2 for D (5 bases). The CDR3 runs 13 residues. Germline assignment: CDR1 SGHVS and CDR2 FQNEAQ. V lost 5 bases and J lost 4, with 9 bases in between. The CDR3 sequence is CASSRGLYNEQFF. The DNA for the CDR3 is TGTGCCAGCAGCCGCGGACTTTACAATGAGCAGTTCTTC.

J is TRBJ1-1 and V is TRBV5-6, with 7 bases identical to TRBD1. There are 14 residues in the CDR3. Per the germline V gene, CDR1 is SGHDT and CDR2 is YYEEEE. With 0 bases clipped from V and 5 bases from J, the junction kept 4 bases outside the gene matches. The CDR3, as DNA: TGTGCCAGCAGCTTGGGCCCCAGGGGGACTGAAGCTTTCTTT. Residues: CASSLGPRGTEAFF. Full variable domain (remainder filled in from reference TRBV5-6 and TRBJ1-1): DAGVTQSPTHLIKTRGQQVTLRCSPKSGHDTVSWYQQALGQGPQFIFQYYEEEERQRGNFPDRFSGHQFPNYSSELNVNALLLGDSALYLCASSLGPRGTEAFFGQGTRLTVV.

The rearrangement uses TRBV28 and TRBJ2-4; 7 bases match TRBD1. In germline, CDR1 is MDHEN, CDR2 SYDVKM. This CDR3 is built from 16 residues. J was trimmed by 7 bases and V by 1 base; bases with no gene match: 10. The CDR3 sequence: CASSLFSAGGRNIQYF. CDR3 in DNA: TGTGCCAGCAGTTTATTCTCGGCAGGGGGAAGGAACATTCAGTACTTC.

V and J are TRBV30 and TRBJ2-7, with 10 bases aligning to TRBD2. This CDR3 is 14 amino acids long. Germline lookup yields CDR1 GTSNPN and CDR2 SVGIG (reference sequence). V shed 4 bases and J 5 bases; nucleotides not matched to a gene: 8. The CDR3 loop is CAWTSGTSANEQYF. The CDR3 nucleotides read TGTGCCTGGACATCCGGGACTAGCGCCAACGAGCAGTACTTC.

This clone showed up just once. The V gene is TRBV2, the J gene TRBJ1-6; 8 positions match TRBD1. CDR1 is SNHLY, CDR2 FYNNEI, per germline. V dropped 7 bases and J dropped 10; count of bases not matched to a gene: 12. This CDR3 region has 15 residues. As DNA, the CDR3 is TGTGCCAGCAACCTAGGAGGACAGGGAGAATCACCCCTCCACTTT. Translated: CASNLGGQGESPLHF.

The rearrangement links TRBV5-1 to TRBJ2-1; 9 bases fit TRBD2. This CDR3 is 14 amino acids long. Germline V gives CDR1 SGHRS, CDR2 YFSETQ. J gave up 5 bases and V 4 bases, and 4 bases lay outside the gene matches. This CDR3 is CASSRTSDNNEQFF. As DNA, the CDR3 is TGCGCCAGCAGCCGGACTAGCGATAACAATGAGCAGTTCTTC.

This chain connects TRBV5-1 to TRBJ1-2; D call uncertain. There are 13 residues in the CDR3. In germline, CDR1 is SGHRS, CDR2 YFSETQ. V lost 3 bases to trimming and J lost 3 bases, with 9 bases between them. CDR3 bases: TGCGCCAGCAGCTCCGACGGAGACTATGGCTACACCTTC. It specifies CASSSDGDYGYTF.

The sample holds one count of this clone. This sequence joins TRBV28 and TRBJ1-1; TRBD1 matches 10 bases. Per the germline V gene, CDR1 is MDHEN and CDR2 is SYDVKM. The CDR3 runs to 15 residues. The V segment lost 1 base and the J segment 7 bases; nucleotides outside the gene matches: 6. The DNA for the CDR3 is TGTGCCAGCAGTTTATTGACAGGGGGCACATATGAAGCTTTCTTT. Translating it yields CASSLLTGGTYEAFF.

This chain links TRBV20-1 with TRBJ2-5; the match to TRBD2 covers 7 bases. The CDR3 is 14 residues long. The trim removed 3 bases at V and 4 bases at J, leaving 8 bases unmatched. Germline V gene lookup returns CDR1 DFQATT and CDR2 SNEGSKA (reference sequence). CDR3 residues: CSASRETSTETQYF. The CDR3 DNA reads TGCAGTGCTAGTAGAGAGACTAGCACAGAGACCCAGTACTTC.

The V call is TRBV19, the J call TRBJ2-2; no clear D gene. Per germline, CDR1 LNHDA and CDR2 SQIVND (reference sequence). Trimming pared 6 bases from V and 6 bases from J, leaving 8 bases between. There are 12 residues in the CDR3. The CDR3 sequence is CASSADPGELFF. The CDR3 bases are TGTGCCAGTAGCGCGGATCCCGGGGAGCTGTTTTTT.

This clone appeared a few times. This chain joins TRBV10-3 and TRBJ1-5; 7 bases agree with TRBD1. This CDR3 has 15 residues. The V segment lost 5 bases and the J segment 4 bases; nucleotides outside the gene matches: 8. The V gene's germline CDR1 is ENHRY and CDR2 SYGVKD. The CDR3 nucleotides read TGTGCCATCAGTACCGGGACAGTCGGGAATCAGCCCCAGCATTTT. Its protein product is CAISTGTVGNQPQHF.

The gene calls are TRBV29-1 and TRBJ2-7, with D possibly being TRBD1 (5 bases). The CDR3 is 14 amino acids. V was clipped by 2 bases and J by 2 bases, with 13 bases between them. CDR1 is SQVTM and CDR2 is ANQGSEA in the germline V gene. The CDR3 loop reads CSVEPYDRPYEQYF. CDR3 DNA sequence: TGCAGCGTTGAACCTTACGACAGACCCTACGAGCAGTACTTC.

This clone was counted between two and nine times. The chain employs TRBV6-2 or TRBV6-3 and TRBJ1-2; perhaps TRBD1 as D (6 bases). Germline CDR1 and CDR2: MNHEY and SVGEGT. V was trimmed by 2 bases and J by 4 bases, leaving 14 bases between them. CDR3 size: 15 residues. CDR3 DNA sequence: TGTGCCAGCAGTTACCCGGAACCAGGGGTCTATGGCTACACCTTC. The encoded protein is CASSYPEPGVYGYTF.

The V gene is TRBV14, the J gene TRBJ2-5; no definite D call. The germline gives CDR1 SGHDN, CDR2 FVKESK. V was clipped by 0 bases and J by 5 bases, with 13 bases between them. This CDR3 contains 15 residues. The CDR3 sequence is CASSQERPGSETQYF. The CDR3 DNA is TGTGCCAGCAGCCAAGAACGCCCCGGTTCGGAGACCCAGTACTTC.

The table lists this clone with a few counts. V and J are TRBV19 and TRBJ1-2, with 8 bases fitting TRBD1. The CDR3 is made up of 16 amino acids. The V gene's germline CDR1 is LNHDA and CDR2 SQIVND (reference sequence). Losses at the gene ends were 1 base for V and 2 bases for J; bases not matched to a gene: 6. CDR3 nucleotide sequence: TGTGCCAGTAGTATAGGCAGGGGGCCGCGAAACTATGGCTACACCTTC. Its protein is CASSIGRGPRNYGYTF.